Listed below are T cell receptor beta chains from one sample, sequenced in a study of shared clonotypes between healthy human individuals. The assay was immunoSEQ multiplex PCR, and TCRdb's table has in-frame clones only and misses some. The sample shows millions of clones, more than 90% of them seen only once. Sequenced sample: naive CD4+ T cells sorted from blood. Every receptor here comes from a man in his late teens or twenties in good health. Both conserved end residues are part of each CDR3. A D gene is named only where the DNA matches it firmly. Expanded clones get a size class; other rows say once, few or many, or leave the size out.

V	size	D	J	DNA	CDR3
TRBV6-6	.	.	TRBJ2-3	TGTGCCAGCAGTTACGTACTGGTTAGCACAGATACGCAGTATTTT	CASSYVLVSTDTQYF
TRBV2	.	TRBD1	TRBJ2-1	TGTGCCACAAACCGGGACAGATACAATGAGCAGTTCTTC	CATNRDRYNEQFF
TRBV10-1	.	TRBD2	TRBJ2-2	TGCGCCAGCTCTAGCGGGGGGCCGAACACCGGGGAGCTGTTTTTT	CASSSGGPNTGELFF
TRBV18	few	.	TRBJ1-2	TGTGCCAGCTCACCACCCTCCGCGGGTTATCATGGCTACACCTTC	CASSPPSAGYHGYTF
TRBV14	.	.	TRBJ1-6	TGTGCCAGCAGCCAAGGGGGTGAGGCCTATAATTCACCCCTCCACTTT	CASSQGGEAYNSPLHF
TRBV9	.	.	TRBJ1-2	TGTGCCAGCAGCGCAAGAAAACAGGTTGGACGTGTCTATGGCTACACCTTC	CASSARKQVGRVYGYTF
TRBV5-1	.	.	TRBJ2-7	TGCGCCAGCAGCATTTCGACTAGTCTGTACGAGCAGTACTTC	CASSISTSLYEQYF
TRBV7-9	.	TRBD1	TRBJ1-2	TGTGCCAGCAGCCTGGGACAGGGGAATGGCTACACCTTC	CASSLGQGNGYTF
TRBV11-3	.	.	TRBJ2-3	TGTGCCAGCAGCCTAGGGACGGACAGTGATACGCAGTATTTT	CASSLGTDSDTQYF
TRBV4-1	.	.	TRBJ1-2	TGCGCCAGCAGCCAACCCACGACAGGACGTTATGGCTACACCTTC	CASSQPTTGRYGYTF
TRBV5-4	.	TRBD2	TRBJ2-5	TGTGCCAGCAGCTTGAGTCTAGCGGGGGGGCAGGAGACCCAGTACTTC	CASSLSLAGGQETQYF
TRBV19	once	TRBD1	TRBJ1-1	TGTGCCAGTAGGAACAGGGGGCATGGCGACACTGAAGCTTTCTTT	CASRNRGHGDTEAFF
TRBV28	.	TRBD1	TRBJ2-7	TGTGCCAGCAGGGGACAGACCTACGAGCAGTACTTC	CASRGQTYEQYF
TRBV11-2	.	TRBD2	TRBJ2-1	TGTGCCAGCAGCCCGCGGGAGGGGCAGTTCTTC	CASSPREGQFF
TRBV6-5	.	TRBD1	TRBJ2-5	TGTGCCAGCAGTTACCAGGACAGGGCCCAAGAGACCCAGTACTTC	CASSYQDRAQETQYF
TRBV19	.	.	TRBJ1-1	TGTGCCAGTAGTATAGAAAAGGGGAGAGTCCCTGAAGCTTTCTTT	CASSIEKGRVPEAFF
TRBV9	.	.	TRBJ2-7	TGTGCCAGCAGCGGCCCTTCCTCCTACGAGCAGTACTTC	CASSGPSSYEQYF
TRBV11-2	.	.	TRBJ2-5	TGTGCCAGCAGCCCCAGTGGGGTTGAGCAGTACTTC	CASSPSGVEQYF
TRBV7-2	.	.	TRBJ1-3	TGTGCCAGCAGCTTAGCGGGCACCATATATTTT	CASSLAGTIYF
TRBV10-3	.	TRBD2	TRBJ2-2	TGTGCCATCAGTGATCCGTGGGGTAGCGGGGCGAACACCGGGGAGCTGTTTTTT	CAISDPWGSGANTGELFF
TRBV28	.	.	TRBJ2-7	TGTGCCAGCAGGACCGGGACCCAATTCCCCTACGAGCAGTACTTC	CASRTGTQFPYEQYF
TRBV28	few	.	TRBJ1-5	TGTGCCAGCATACAGGGAGGCAATCAGCCCCAGCATTTT	CASIQGGNQPQHF
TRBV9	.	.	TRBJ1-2	TGTGCCAGCAGCGCCTCCAGGTTGGGCCTTTATGGCTACACCTTC	CASSASRLGLYGYTF
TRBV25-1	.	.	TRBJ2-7	TGTGCCAGCAGTGGCCCCATCGCGGGGTCGTACGAGCAGTACTTC	CASSGPIAGSYEQYF